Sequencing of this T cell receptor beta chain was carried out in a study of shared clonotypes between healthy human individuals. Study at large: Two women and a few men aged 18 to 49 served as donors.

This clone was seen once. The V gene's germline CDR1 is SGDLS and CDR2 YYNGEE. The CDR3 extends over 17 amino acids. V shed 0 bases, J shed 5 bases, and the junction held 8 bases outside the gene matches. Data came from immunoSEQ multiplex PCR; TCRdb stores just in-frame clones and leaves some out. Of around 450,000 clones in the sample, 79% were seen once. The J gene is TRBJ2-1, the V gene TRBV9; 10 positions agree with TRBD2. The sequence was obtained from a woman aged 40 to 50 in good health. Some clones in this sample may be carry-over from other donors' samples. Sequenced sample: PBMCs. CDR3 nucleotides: TGTGCCAGCAGCGTAGGGCTAGCGGGAGCTCGCGACAATGAGCAGTTCTTC. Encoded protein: CASSVGLAGARDNEQFF.